The sequence of this T cell receptor (beta chain) was determined in a study of blood T cell repertoires in COVID-19. About the research overall: PBMCs, B-cell-depleted T cells, or T cells provided the cDNA or gDNA that made up the material.

The V and J ends lost 5 bases and 3 bases respectively, with 8 bases between them. The CDR3 is 13 amino acids. The germline CDR1 and CDR2 sequences are MNHEY and SMNVEV (reference sequence). Original methodology: The authors estimated nucleated cell counts from reference gene primer amplification. The table came from immunoSEQ multiplex PCR; TCRdb's copy has only in-frame clones and leaves some out. That table furnishes V, J and clone size, whereas the DNA furnished D and trimming. The profile shows 100,000 or so clones, 65% to 90% of them singletons. This rearrangement joins TRBV27 to TRBJ2-1, with TRBD1 as a possible D gene (5 bases). The receptor was isolated from a man in his fifties or sixties with acute or convalescent COVID-19. The sequencing input was peripheral blood. CDR3 region: CASSPGHYNEQFF. The CDR3 DNA sequence: TGTGCCAGCAGTCCAGGACACTACAATGAGCAGTTCTTC.